Given below is one T cell receptor beta chain in context. These data come from a study of blood T cells in healthy people across ages. V lost 6 bases, J lost 2 bases, and 12 bases stayed unmatched. This CDR3 contains 17 residues. Germline loops: CDR1 MDHEN, CDR2 SYDVKM. Primers used in a second PCR of about 6 to 12 cycles were a sample-barcoded 5' primer and a J-beta primer mix. MiXCR, applied by TCRdb to the 5' RACE reads, yields one record per CDR3 protein. The table has approximately 1,700,000 distinct CDR3 sequences, around 40% seen once. This sequence was found in a human donor in good health. Sequencing was performed on blood. This chain connects TRBV28 to TRBJ2-2; 7 bases fit TRBD1. The CDR3 region has the DNA TGTGCCAGCAGCCCCGGCAACAGGGGATTAAACACCGGGGAGCTGTTTTTT. It is translated as CASSPGNRGLNTGELFF.